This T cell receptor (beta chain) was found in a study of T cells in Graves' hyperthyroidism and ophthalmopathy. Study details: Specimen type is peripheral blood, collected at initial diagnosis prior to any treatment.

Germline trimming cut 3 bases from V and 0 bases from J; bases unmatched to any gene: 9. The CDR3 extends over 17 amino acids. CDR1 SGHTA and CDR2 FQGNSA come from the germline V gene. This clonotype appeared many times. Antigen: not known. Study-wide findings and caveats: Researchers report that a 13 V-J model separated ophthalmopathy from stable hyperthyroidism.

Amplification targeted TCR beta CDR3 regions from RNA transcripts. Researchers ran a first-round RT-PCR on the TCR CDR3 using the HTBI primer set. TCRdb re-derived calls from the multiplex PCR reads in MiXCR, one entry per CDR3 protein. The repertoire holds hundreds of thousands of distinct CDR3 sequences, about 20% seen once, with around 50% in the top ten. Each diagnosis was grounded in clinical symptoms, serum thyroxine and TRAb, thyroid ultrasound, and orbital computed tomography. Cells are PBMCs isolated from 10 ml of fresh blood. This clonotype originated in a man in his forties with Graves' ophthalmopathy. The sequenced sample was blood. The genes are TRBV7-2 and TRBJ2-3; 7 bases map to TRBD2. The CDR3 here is CASSLRGIPTSTDTQYF. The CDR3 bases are TGTGCCAGCAGCTTGCGGGGGATACCGACTAGCACAGATACGCAGTATTTT.